The entry that follows covers one TCR beta chain sequence. CDR1 and CDR2 (germline): LNHDA, SQIVND (reference sequence). V lost 4 bases, J lost 1 base, and 7 bases stayed unmatched. This CDR3 comprises 16 residues. The protocol was immunoSEQ multiplex PCR, while the TCRdb copy is restricted to in-frame clones and leaves out a portion. The table shows around 190,000 clones, with approximately 87% occurring only once. This record belongs to a study of blood T cell repertoires in COVID-19. Across the study: Acute and convalescent COVID-19 specimens originated in the United States, Italy and Spain. From T cells, B-cell-depleted T cells, or PBMCs came the material, which was cDNA or gDNA.

The receptor was isolated from a man aged 65 to 85 with active or convalescent COVID-19. This rearrangement joins TRBV19 to TRBJ1-5; 7 bases match TRBD1. Sample: peripheral blood. CDR3 protein: CASSNLRQGSNQPQHF. In DNA form, the CDR3 reads TGTGCCAGTAGTAATCTAAGACAGGGCAGCAATCAGCCCCAGCATTTT.